Listed here are 25 T cell receptor beta chains from one sample, sequenced in a study of T cells in Graves' hyperthyroidism and ophthalmopathy. What was amplified from RNA transcripts were TCR beta CDR3 regions. An initial round of RT-PCR targeting the TCR CDR3 relied on the HTBI primer set. TCRdb ran MiXCR on the multiplex PCR reads and lists one entry per CDR3 protein. This table holds approximately 150,000 distinct CDR3 sequences, around 8.9% found once. Sequencing was carried out using blood. The source of these receptors is a woman under 30 with Graves' hyperthyroidism that later progressed to Graves' ophthalmopathy.

This clonotype was recorded many times. The junction departs from germline at one end; a sequencing error may be responsible. The CDR3 spells CSAGDRSTDTQYF. The CDR3 region has the DNA TGCAGTGCTGGAGACAGGAGCACAGATACGCAGTATTTT. V and J are TRBV20-1 and TRBJ2-3, with D maybe TRBD1 (6 bases). The CDR3 length is 13 residues. In germline, CDR1 is DFQATT, CDR2 SNEGSKA (reference sequence).

Only a few counts were recorded for this clonotype. This chain joins TRBV30 and TRBJ1-2, with D possibly being TRBD1 (6 bases). Germline CDR1 and CDR2: GTSNPN and SVGIG (reference sequence). V lost 3 bases and J lost 7, with 9 bases in between. This CDR3 comprises 11 residues. The CDR3 DNA follows: TGTGCCTGGAGCCGGGGGGCTGGCTACACCTTC. It translates to CAWSRGAGYTF.

This clonotype was observed at least ten times. The rearrangement uses TRBV6-1 and TRBJ1-3, with a tentative D call TRBD1 (5 bases). Germline CDR1 is MNHNS and CDR2 is SASEGT. The CDR3 covers 16 residues. V dropped 0 bases and J dropped 2 bases, with 11 bases sitting between them. The CDR3 bases are TGTGCCAGCAGTGAAGCGCAGGGCTTCACTGGAAACACCATATATTTT. It codes for CASSEAQGFTGNTIYF.

In this sample, this clonotype turned up many times. The V and J genes are TRBV3-1 and TRBJ2-3; D assignment may be TRBD1 or TRBD2 (5 bases each). CDR1 is LGHDT and CDR2 is YNNKEL in the germline V gene (reference sequence). Trimming removed 5 bases at V and 0 bases at J, with 12 bases between. This CDR3 spans 15 amino acids. CDR3 coding DNA: TGTGCCAGCAGCTTCACTAGGACAAGCACAGATACGCAGTATTTT. Protein product: CASSFTRTSTDTQYF.

The V gene is TRBV2, the J gene TRBJ2-3, with TRBD1 matching over 9 bases. The CDR3 length is 14 residues. The germline CDR1 and CDR2 sequences are SNHLY and FYNNEI. The V gene end was trimmed by 10 bases and the J gene end by 0 bases; junction bases not matched to a gene: 5. The CDR3 region is CAIDRGTSTDTQYF. CDR3 sequence (DNA): TGTGCCATCGACAGGGGGACTAGCACAGATACGCAGTATTTT.

This clonotype has more than one count but fewer than ten. V is TRBV7-8 and J is TRBJ2-5; 7 nucleotides agree with TRBD2. The CDR3 runs to 13 residues. Per the germline V gene, CDR1 is SGHVS and CDR2 is FQNEAQ. With 5 bases clipped from V and 7 bases from J, the junction kept 7 bases outside the gene matches. The CDR3 DNA reads as TGTGCCAGCAGCGGGGTGGGGGGGGGGACCCAGTACTTC. Amino acid sequence: CASSGVGGGTQYF.

This clonotype was counted many times. The rearrangement joins TRBV29-1 to TRBJ1-2, with 7 bases matching TRBD1. V lost 3 bases, J lost 1 base, and 5 bases stayed unmatched. The germline gives CDR1 SQVTM, CDR2 ANQGSEA. This CDR3 comprises 14 residues. The CDR3 DNA is TGCAGCGTTGATGTGGGACAGCTTAACTATGGCTACACCTTC. Residues: CSVDVGQLNYGYTF.

This clonotype was observed a few times. This sequence joins TRBV5-1 and TRBJ2-3; D perhaps matches TRBD2 (7 bases). The CDR3 totals 15 residues. Deletions cut 1 base from V and 3 bases from J, with 12 bases between. Germline CDR1 reads SGHRS; CDR2 reads YFSETQ. The CDR3 sequence: CASSLLSGTTDTQYF. In DNA form, the CDR3 reads TGCGCCAGCAGCTTGTTAAGCGGGACAACAGATACGCAGTATTTT.

This clonotype has at least ten counts. The rearrangement links TRBV20-1 to TRBJ1-1; D call uncertain. The germline V gene has CDR1 DFQATT and CDR2 SNEGSKA (reference sequence). This CDR3 has 14 residues. Trimming removed 1 base from V and 0 bases from J, with 9 bases in between. The CDR3 sequence: CSARVSALNTEAFF. The CDR3 coding sequence is TGCAGTGCTAGAGTTTCAGCATTGAACACTGAAGCTTTCTTT.

This clonotype was observed many times. This chain uses TRBV20-1 with TRBJ2-7, with D perhaps TRBD1 (6 bases). V was clipped by 4 bases and J by 2 bases, with 21 bases between them. The CDR3 spans 16 residues. Per the germline V gene, CDR1 is DFQATT and CDR2 is SNEGSKA (reference sequence). The CDR3 reads CSATTGTKILTYEQYF. The CDR3 nucleotides are TGCAGTGCTACTACCGGGACAAAGATCCTAACCTACGAGCAGTACTTC.

Ten or more counts support this clonotype. CDR3 in DNA: TGTGCCAGCAGCTTAACAGGGGATAGTGAAAAACTGTTTTTT. It codes for CASSLTGDSEKLFF. The rearrangement joins TRBV7-2 to TRBJ1-4; 7 bases match TRBD1. V lost 2 bases to trimming and J lost 7 bases; unmatched junction nucleotides: 4. The CDR3 has 14 amino acids. CDR1 and CDR2 from the germline V gene are SGHTA and FQGNSA.

This clonotype was picked up many times. The V call is TRBV2, the J call TRBJ1-1; no reliable D call. Germline V gene sequence: CDR1 SNHLY, CDR2 FYNNEI. This CDR3 contains 11 residues. The V end lost 7 bases, the J end lost 0 bases, and 3 bases lay between the germline ends. CDR3 protein: CASKLNTEAFF. The CDR3 DNA reads TGTGCCAGCAAATTGAACACTGAAGCTTTCTTT. Supplemented by reference TRBV2 and TRBJ1-1, the full variable domain reads EPEVTQTPSHQVTQMGQEVILRCVPISNHLYFYWYRQILGQKVEFLVSFYNNEISEKSEIFDDQFSVERPDGSNFTLKIRSTKLEDSAMYFCASKLNTEAFFGQGTRLTVV.

Regarding this clonotype: Sequence at one end of the junction differs from germline and may be a read error. This chain joins TRBV6-1 and TRBJ2-3, with TRBD1 as a possible D gene (5 bases). Germline V gene data show CDR1 as MNHNS and CDR2 as SASEGT. The CDR3 length is 13 residues. The CDR3 DNA reads TGCGCCAGCAGTGAACAGGTCGTAGATACGCAGTATTTT. This gives the protein CASSEQVVDTQYF.

This clonotype appeared many times. The rearrangement uses TRBV7-9 and TRBJ2-2, with D uncertain. The germline gives CDR1 SEHNR, CDR2 FQNEAQ (reference sequence). The length of the CDR3 is 14 residues. V lost 5 bases to trimming and J lost 3 bases, with 10 bases between them. The CDR3: CASSHATDTGELFF. CDR3 bases: TGTGCCAGCAGCCACGCCACGGACACCGGGGAGCTGTTTTTT.

This clonotype was detected many times. The CDR3 coding sequence is TGTGCCAGCTCGACACAGGGGATAGAGGAAAAACTGTTTTTT. Translated, it gives CASSTQGIEEKLFF. The rearrangement joins TRBV18 to TRBJ1-4, with 7 nucleotides matching TRBD1. Trimming cost V 6 bases and J 8 bases; bases outside gene matches: 9. This CDR3 region has 14 residues. Per the germline V gene, CDR1 is KGHSH and CDR2 is LQKENI. Supplemented by reference TRBV18 and TRBJ1-4, the full variable domain reads NAGVMQNPRHLVRRRGQEARLRCSPMKGHSHVYWYRQLPEEGLKFMVYLQKENIIDESGMPKERFSAEFPKEGPSILRIQQVVRGDSAAYFCASSTQGIEEKLFFGSGTQLSVL.

The table lists this clonotype with many counts. DNA for the CDR3: TGTGCCAGCAGTTTATTCTCCGGGGAGCTGTTTTTT. It specifies CASSLFSGELFF. The chain couples TRBV7-9 to TRBJ2-2; D gene ambiguous. Trimming shortened V by 6 bases and J by 6 bases, and 8 bases separated the two germline ends. CDR1 is SEHNR, CDR2 FQNEAQ, per germline (reference sequence). The CDR3 totals 12 residues.

This clonotype was counted a few times. The chain carries TRBV4-1 and TRBJ1-6; D remains ambiguous. Germline CDR1 is MGHRA and CDR2 is YSYEKL. The CDR3 consists of 16 residues. V shed 1 base and J shed 5 bases, with 12 bases lying between them. The CDR3 nucleotides are TGCGCCAGCAGCCAAGTAATCCTGGGTAATAATTCACCCCTCCACTTT. It is translated as CASSQVILGNNSPLHF.

At least ten counts were recorded for this clonotype. This chain connects TRBV28 to TRBJ2-2, with 7 bases matching TRBD1. In germline, CDR1 is MDHEN, CDR2 SYDVKM. The CDR3 has 15 residues. Losses at the gene ends were 5 bases for V and 6 bases for J; bases not matched to a gene: 9. The chain's CDR3 is CASSLRQGLPGELFF. The DNA of the CDR3 is TGTGCCAGCAGTCTAAGACAGGGCTTGCCCGGGGAGCTGTTTTTT.

This clonotype was counted many times. The chain is built from TRBV20-1 and TRBJ2-1; tentatively, D is TRBD2 (6 bases). Germline CDR1 DFQATT, CDR2 SNEGSKA (reference sequence). Trimming removed 5 bases at V and 7 bases at J, with 21 bases between. The CDR3 contains 15 residues. DNA for the CDR3: TGCAGTGCTGCTTCGTGGGCAGGAGGGAGGAATGAGCAGTTCTTC. Amino acids: CSAASWAGGRNEQFF.

This rearrangement joins TRBV5-4 to TRBJ1-6; no firm D call. The V gene's germline CDR1 is SGHNT and CDR2 YYREEE (reference sequence). The CDR3 spans 14 residues. V was shortened by 5 bases and J by 8 bases, with 14 bases between the two germline ends. CDR3 sequence: CASRLDSPHSPLHF. The CDR3 nucleotides are TGTGCCAGCAGACTGGACTCACCGCATTCACCCCTCCACTTT.

Comments on this clonotype: A read error is possible here, since a much larger clone lies one base away. V and J are TRBV30 and TRBJ1-2; D is unresolved. V lost 2 bases, J lost 0 bases, and 13 bases lay in between. This CDR3 spans 15 amino acids. Germline values: CDR1 GTSNPN, CDR2 SVGIG (reference sequence). Here the CDR3 reads CAWSTCSFPNYGYTF. The CDR3 nucleotides are TGTGCCTGGAGTACATGTTCCTTCCCTAACTATGGCTACACCTTC.

This clonotype showed up many times. The chain combines TRBV14 with TRBJ1-4; D gene ambiguous. The germline V and J ends were trimmed by 0 bases and 8 bases, with 10 bases remaining between them. CDR1 SGHDN and CDR2 FVKESK come from the germline V gene. The CDR3 sequence is 14 residues long. CDR3 amino acids: CASSQEPRPEKLFF. CDR3 coding DNA: TGTGCCAGCAGCCAAGAGCCCCGCCCCGAAAAACTGTTTTTT.

CDR3 region: CASSERGNRYNEQFF. CDR3 coding DNA: TGTGCCAGCAGTGAAAGGGGGAATAGGTACAATGAGCAGTTCTTC. The chain is built from TRBV6-1 and TRBJ2-1; weak D call: TRBD1 (6 bases). Germline V lookup: CDR1 MNHNS, CDR2 SASEGT. V was pared by 2 bases and J by 4 bases, with 12 bases between. This CDR3 has 15 amino acids.

V is TRBV5-1 and J is TRBJ2-3; no clear D. CDR1 is SGHRS, CDR2 YFSETQ, per germline. The germline V and J ends were trimmed by 4 bases and 2 bases, with 11 bases remaining between them. This CDR3 region has 14 residues. The chain's CDR3 is CASSLLDPTDTQYF. The CDR3 DNA follows: TGCGCCAGCAGCCTCCTGGACCCCACAGATACGCAGTATTTT.

Note on this clonotype: This may be a read error, as it is one base from a much larger clone. The chain employs TRBV2 and TRBJ2-5; D is unclear. The CDR3 loop spans 15 amino acids. The germline V gene encodes CDR1 SNHLY and CDR2 FYNNEI. V dropped 3 bases and J dropped 1 base, with 12 bases sitting between them. The CDR3 protein is CASSDRPMTQETQYF. CDR3 DNA: TGTGCCAGCAGTGACCGACCTATGACCCAAGAGACCCAGTACTTC.